The clone carrying this T cell receptor beta chain was counted a few times. Compared with germline, one end of the junction differs, possibly owing to a read error. The data were obtained in a study of naive and memory T cell subsets. This CDR3 is built from 14 residues. The V gene's germline CDR1 is SGDLS and CDR2 YYNGEE. The library had UMIs added by 3' ligation of an oligonucleotide to TCR cDNA. RNA was extracted from 2 to 3 ml of whole blood of healthy adults. Amplification of ligated cDNA took four PCR rounds with SP2 and nested alpha and beta constant primers. Blood and skin TCR RNA was reverse transcribed with alpha and beta constant primers. TCRdb re-analysed the 5' RACE reads in MiXCR, keeping a single row per CDR3 protein. The repertoire holds some 60,000 distinct CDR3 sequences, with around 7.3% as singletons.

The chain couples TRBV9 to TRBJ1-2, with a possible D match to TRBD1 (5 bases). This clonotype originated in a female donor in good health. The CDR3 is CASSEGTRAYGDTF. CDR3 DNA: TGTGCCAGCAGCGAGGGAACCAGGGCCTATGGCGACACCTTC.